This passage covers 17 T cell receptor beta chains from one sample sequenced in a study of shared clonotypes between healthy human individuals. Data came from immunoSEQ multiplex PCR; TCRdb stores just in-frame clones and leaves some out. The sample lists 850,000 to 1,200,000 clones; about 74% were seen once. Sequenced sample: memory CD4+ T cells sorted from blood. Regarding subset: CD45RA-negative fraction. These receptors were taken from a man between 18 and 35 years old in good health.

This clone was observed a single time. The identical CDR3 is also encoded by other nucleotide sequences in the sample. The chain links TRBV7-9 to TRBJ2-7, with a possible D match to TRBD2 (5 bases). CDR3 size: 14 residues. Germline V gene data show CDR1 as SEHNR and CDR2 as FQNEAQ (reference sequence). Trimming left V 3 bases short and J 0 bases short, with 9 bases between. CDR3 loop: CASSFGGNSYEQYF. The CDR3 DNA follows: TGTGCCAGCAGCTTCGGAGGAAACTCCTACGAGCAGTACTTC.

The CDR3 region has the DNA TGTGCCAGTAGTATGACTAGCGGGGTTGAGCAGTTCTTC. It translates to CASSMTSGVEQFF. The rearrangement uses TRBV19 and TRBJ2-1, with TRBD2 identical over 11 bases. The germline CDR1 and CDR2 sequences are LNHDA and SQIVND (reference sequence). The CDR3 covers 13 residues. J gave up 9 bases and V 3 bases, and 1 base lay outside the gene matches.

This clone turned up a few times. The chain uses TRBV5-6 and TRBJ1-4; no firm D call. This CDR3 comprises 13 residues. Germline lookup yields CDR1 SGHDT and CDR2 YYEEEE. V lost 4 bases and J lost 4, with 8 bases in between. The CDR3 region has the DNA TGTGCCAGCAGCCGAGGACTTAATGAAAAACTGTTTTTT. Its translation is CASSRGLNEKLFF.

This chain connects TRBV9 to TRBJ1-6, with D possibly TRBD1 on 5 matching bases. Per the germline V gene, CDR1 is SGDLS and CDR2 is YYNGEE. With 4 bases removed from V and 6 bases from J, the gap between germline ends came to 14 bases. The CDR3 is 15 amino acids. CDR3 amino acids: CASSPWDLTNSPLHF. The CDR3 bases are TGTGCCAGCAGCCCTTGGGACCTTACTAATTCACCCCTCCACTTT.

This clone came up once. The CDR3 sequence is CAWSPRGGLFGYTF. The CDR3 DNA sequence: TGTGCCTGGAGTCCCCGAGGGGGTCTGTTTGGCTACACCTTC. The chain links TRBV30 to TRBJ1-2, with D perhaps matching TRBD1 (6 bases). V lost 2 bases and J 7 bases, leaving 17 bases between the germline ends. The germline CDR1 and CDR2 sequences are GTSNPN and SVGIG (reference sequence). The CDR3 covers 14 residues.

The chain links TRBV28 to TRBJ1-1; 8 bases agree with TRBD1. Losses at the gene ends were 5 bases for V and 0 bases for J; bases not matched to a gene: 5. The CDR3 has 15 residues. The germline V gene has CDR1 MDHEN and CDR2 SYDVKM. The CDR3 region is CASSGRDRLNTEAFF. In DNA form, the CDR3 reads TGTGCCAGCAGTGGCCGGGACAGGCTGAACACTGAAGCTTTCTTT.

The chain joins TRBV15 to TRBJ2-7; no definite D call. Trimming shortened V by 0 bases and J by 2 bases, and 11 bases separated the two germline ends. There are 15 residues in the CDR3. Germline-derived CDR1 and CDR2 are LNHNV and YYDKDF (reference sequence). CDR3 nucleotide sequence: TGTGCCACCAGCAGAGAGGTTCACGGCACCTACGAGCAGTACTTC. Protein sequence: CATSREVHGTYEQYF.

Written as DNA, the CDR3 is TGTGCCAGCAGCTCGCCTTTAACGAACACTGAAGCTTTCTTT. Translated, it gives CASSSPLTNTEAFF. J is TRBJ1-1 and V is TRBV11-2; D unresolved. V lost 4 bases to trimming and J lost 1 base, with 10 bases between them. The CDR3 has 14 residues. Looked up from germline, CDR1 is SGHAT and CDR2 is FQNNGV.

The chain employs TRBV30 and TRBJ1-6; possible D gene TRBD1, 6 bases. Per germline, CDR1 GTSNPN and CDR2 SVGIG (reference sequence). The CDR3 is 13 residues long. The V end lost 0 bases, the J end lost 9 bases, and 9 bases lay between the germline ends. The CDR3 here is CAWSVQGSSPLHF. As DNA, the CDR3 is TGTGCCTGGAGTGTGCAGGGGTCTTCACCCCTCCACTTT.

The chain is built from TRBV25-1 and TRBJ2-5, with TRBD1 matching over 7 bases. J lost 11 bases, V lost 8 bases, and 11 bases had no gene match. Per germline, CDR1 MGHDK and CDR2 SYGVNS. CDR3 length: 12 residues. The CDR3 DNA is TGTGCCAGCCCCGATACAGGGGAGATGCAGTACTTC. Amino acids: CASPDTGEMQYF.

This clone was detected ten times or more. The chain has TRBV19 and TRBJ2-1, with no clear D. In germline, CDR1 is LNHDA, CDR2 SQIVND (reference sequence). V lost 4 bases and J lost 5, with 12 bases in between. This CDR3 is 14 amino acids long. DNA for the CDR3: TGTGCCAGTAGTAGCTTCACGACCAACAATGAGCAGTTCTTC. Its protein product is CASSSFTTNNEQFF.

The CDR3 is CASSLAGENTEAFF. The DNA of the CDR3 is TGTGCCAGCAGCTTGGCAGGGGAAAACACTGAAGCTTTCTTT. This chain connects TRBV5-4 to TRBJ1-1; D is possibly TRBD1 (6 bases). CDR3 length equals 14 residues. Trimming removed 0 bases from V and 2 bases from J, with 8 bases in between. Germline-derived CDR1 and CDR2 are SGHNT and YYREEE (reference sequence).

The gene calls are TRBV29-1 and TRBJ1-1; a possible D gene is TRBD1 (5 bases). The CDR3 totals 15 residues. Between the trimmed V and J ends, which lost 4 bases and 0 bases, there was a span of 15 bases. Germline values: CDR1 SQVTM, CDR2 ANQGSEA. CDR3 amino acids: CSVVWTPPMNTEAFF. The CDR3 DNA follows: TGCAGCGTTGTATGGACACCACCCATGAACACTGAAGCTTTCTTT.

The rearrangement joins TRBV7-9 to TRBJ2-7; 7 nucleotides match TRBD1. The CDR3 consists of 14 residues. V was clipped by 1 base and J by 2 bases; unmatched bases: 2. Germline V lookup: CDR1 SEHNR, CDR2 FQNEAQ (reference sequence). CDR3 in DNA: TGTGCCAGCAGCTTAGGGACAGGCCCCTACGAGCAGTACTTC. Encoded protein: CASSLGTGPYEQYF. Looking up the rest from reference TRBV7-9 and TRBJ2-7 gives the full variable domain: DTGVSQNPRHKITKRGQNVTFRCDPISEHNRLYWYRQTLGQGPEFLTYFQNEAQLEKSRLLSDRFSAERPKGSFSTLEIQRTEQGDSAMYLCASSLGTGPYEQYFGPGTRLTVT.

The chain uses TRBV29-1 and TRBJ1-3, with unresolved D. Germline V gene data show CDR1 as SQVTM and CDR2 as ANQGSEA. The CDR3 runs 13 residues. The V gene lost 2 bases and the J gene lost 3 bases, with 8 bases spanning the gap. CDR3 sequence reads: CSVESNSGNTIYF. The CDR3 region has the DNA TGCAGCGTTGAATCCAATAGTGGAAACACCATATATTTT.

The chain is built from TRBV7-9 and TRBJ2-7, with D hard to call. Germline V CDR1 and CDR2: SEHNR, FQNEAQ (reference sequence). With 0 bases removed from V and 10 bases from J, the gap between germline ends came to 16 bases. The CDR3 contains 14 residues. The CDR3 coding sequence is TGTGCCAGCAGCTTAGCGCACGACGTCGGAAGACAGTACTTC. Protein sequence: CASSLAHDVGRQYF.

This clone was observed a handful of times. The V and J genes are TRBV28 and TRBJ2-7; 11 bases agree with TRBD2. The germline V gene encodes CDR1 MDHEN and CDR2 SYDVKM. The length of the CDR3 is 14 residues. V was pared by 7 bases and J by 1 base, with 3 bases of the junction left unmatched. The CDR3 sequence: CASKTSGVSYEQYF. CDR3 bases: TGTGCCAGCAAGACTAGCGGGGTATCCTACGAGCAGTACTTC.